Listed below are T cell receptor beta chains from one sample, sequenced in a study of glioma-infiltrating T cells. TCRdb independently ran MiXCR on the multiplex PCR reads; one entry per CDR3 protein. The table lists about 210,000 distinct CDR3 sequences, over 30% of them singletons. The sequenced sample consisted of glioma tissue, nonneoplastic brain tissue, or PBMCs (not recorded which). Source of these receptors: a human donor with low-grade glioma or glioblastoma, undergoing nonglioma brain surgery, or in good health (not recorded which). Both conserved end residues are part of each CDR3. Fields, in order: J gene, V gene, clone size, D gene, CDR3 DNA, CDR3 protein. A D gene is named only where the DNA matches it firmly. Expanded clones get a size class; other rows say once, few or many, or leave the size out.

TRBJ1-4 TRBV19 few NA TGTGCCAGTAGTACCGGGACCCTCGAAGGGGAAAAACTGTTTTTT CASSTGTLEGEKLFF
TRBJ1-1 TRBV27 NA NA TGTGCCAGCAGTTTATCACGGCCGAACACTGAAGCTTTCTTT CASSLSRPNTEAFF
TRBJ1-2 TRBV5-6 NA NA TGTGCCAGCAGCTCGATTGGGGACTTTTTGAATGGCTACACCTTC CASSSIGDFLNGYTF
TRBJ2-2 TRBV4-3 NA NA TGCGGCAGCAGTAATGGAGGGGGTGCCCCCTTCCACGGGGAACTGTTTTTT CGSSNGGGAPFHGELFF
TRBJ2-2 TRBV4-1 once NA TGCGCCAGCAGCCAAGCGATCGCTACGAACACCGGGGAGCTGTTTTTT CASSQAIATNTGELFF
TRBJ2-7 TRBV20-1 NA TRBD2 TGCAGTGGTAGAGATTTTCGGCTAGCGGGAGTGTCGTGGTACGAGCAGTACTTC CSGRDFRLAGVSWYEQYF
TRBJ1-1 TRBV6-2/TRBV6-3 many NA TGTGCCACCGTGGGCCGGAGAGGCACTGAAGCTTTCTTT CATVGRRGTEAFF
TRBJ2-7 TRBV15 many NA TGTGCCACCAGCAGAGATTCCGGGCCGGGGAACTACGAGCAGTACTTC CATSRDSGPGNYEQYF
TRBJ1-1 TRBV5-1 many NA TGCGCCAGCAGTCCCGGGACTCGAAGTGAAGCTTTCTTT CASSPGTRSEAFF
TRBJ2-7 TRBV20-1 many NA TGCAGTGCAACAAATTCGGGACTCAATCCGGACGAGCAGTACTTC CSATNSGLNPDEQYF
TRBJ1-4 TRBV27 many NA TGTGCCAGCAGTACGCGGTTTGCAACTAATGAAAAACTGTTTTTT CASSTRFATNEKLFF